These 26 T cell receptor beta chains were all obtained from the same sample, sequenced in a study of CXCR3-negative and CXCR3-positive naive CD8 T cells. The antigens for these receptors are not known. Findings and limits, study-wide: CXCR3-positive naive cells carried more hydrophobic TRB CDR3s than CXCR3-negative ones.

5' RACE that incorporated UMI labels was used to prepare the TRB cDNA libraries. Each CDR3 protein gets one entry in TCRdb, which reprocessed the 5' RACE reads and gives no DNA. Its table records some 120,000 distinct CDR3 sequences. Sequencing used naive CXCR3+ CD8+ T cells from blood. Subset specified: CD45RO-CCR7+CD27+CD95- naive CD8+ T cells expressing CXCR3 (TNR3+). The receptor source for this set is a human donor in good health. Some clones in this sample may be carry-over from other donors' samples.

The chain links TRBV7-2 to TRBJ1-2; TCRdb calls TRBD1, which cannot be checked without DNA. This CDR3 comprises 12 residues. In germline, CDR1 is SGHTA, CDR2 FQGNSA. CDR3 in amino acids: CASSPLGTGYTF. Based on the CDR3 plus reference TRBV7-2 and TRBJ1-2, the full variable domain is GAGVSQSPSNKVTEKGKDVELRCDPISGHTALYWYRQSLGQGLEFLIYFQGNSAPDKSGLPSDRFSAERTGGSVSTLTIQRTQQEDSAVYLCASSPLGTGYTFGSGTRLTVV.

This chain connects TRBV29-1 to TRBJ1-2. Germline V gene data show CDR1 as SQVTM and CDR2 as ANQGSEA. There are 16 residues in the CDR3. CDR3 region: CSVEDSSIPRIYGYTF.

The CDR3 sequence is CASSYGQPLNYGYTF. The V gene is TRBV7-2, the J gene TRBJ1-2; the D call from TCRdb, TRBD1, cannot be confirmed without DNA. The CDR3 is 15 residues long. Per the germline V gene, CDR1 is SGHTA and CDR2 is FQGNSA.

The chain couples TRBV20-1 to TRBJ2-7; the TCRdb call, TRBD2, lacks DNA for checking. CDR1 and CDR2 (germline): DFQATT, SNEGSKA (reference sequence). The CDR3 consists of 17 residues. The chain's CDR3 is CSARDPPSAGGPDEQYF.

The CDR3 region is CASSQGSENTEAFF. V gene TRBV14 combines with J gene TRBJ1-1. CDR1 and CDR2 (germline): SGHDN, FVKESK. The CDR3 is 14 residues long.

The V call is TRBV29-1, the J call TRBJ1-4. The CDR3 has 14 residues. The V gene's germline CDR1 is SQVTM and CDR2 ANQGSEA. Here the CDR3 reads CSVDLSTEAGKLFF.

This chain joins TRBV29-1 and TRBJ1-2; the D gene TCRdb calls, TRBD1, cannot be checked with no DNA. The CDR3 runs to 12 residues. The germline CDR1 and CDR2 sequences are SQVTM and ANQGSEA. CDR3 sequence reads: CSVGGGTLGDTF.

The chain is built from TRBV20-1 and TRBJ1-1; the D gene TCRdb calls, TRBD1, cannot be checked with no DNA. The CDR3 has 17 amino acids. CDR1 and CDR2 (germline): DFQATT, SNEGSKA (reference sequence). The CDR3 region is CSARDPTGEEKNTEAFF.

The rearrangement links TRBV5-1 to TRBJ1-2; absent DNA, TCRdb's TRBD1 call cannot be checked. Germline-derived CDR1 and CDR2 are SGHRS and YFSETQ. The CDR3 runs 15 residues. The CDR3 loop reads CASSLGTGALDGYTF.

The chain recombines TRBV7-2 with TRBJ1-5. The CDR3 contains 15 residues. In germline, CDR1 is SGHTA, CDR2 FQGNSA. This CDR3 is CASSLWYDSNQPQHF.

This chain uses TRBV11-2 with TRBJ2-1; the D call of TRBD2 rests on TCRdb alone, since no DNA is present to check it. The CDR3 is made up of 16 amino acids. Germline CDR1 and CDR2: SGHAT and FQNNGV. The CDR3 loop is CASRDTRTSGSYEQFF.

The CDR3 loop reads CASSLLGASGGDEQFF. The gene calls are TRBV4-1 and TRBJ2-1; TCRdb's D call, TRBD2, is unchecked because there is no DNA. This CDR3 has 16 amino acids. Germline V CDR1 and CDR2: MGHRA, YSYEKL.

The chain recombines TRBV2 with TRBJ2-5. The CDR3 loop spans 13 amino acids. Germline CDR1 reads SNHLY; CDR2 reads FYNNEI. CDR3 sequence: CASSEENQETQYF.

The chain joins TRBV12-3 or TRBV12-4 to TRBJ2-3. This CDR3 comprises 13 residues. This chain's CDR3 is CASSLSMLDTQYF.

The chain uses TRBV6-6 and TRBJ2-5; TCRdb selects TRBD2, and the lack of DNA leaves this call unchecked. This CDR3 contains 14 residues. The germline CDR1 and CDR2 sequences are MNHNY and SVGAGI (reference sequence). CDR3 amino acids: CASRGLAGKETQYF.

The chain couples TRBV12-3 or TRBV12-4 to TRBJ2-5. This CDR3 is built from 14 residues. The CDR3 sequence is CASSPNTYGVTQYF.

This chain joins TRBV7-9 and TRBJ1-1; the D gene TCRdb calls, TRBD1, cannot be checked with no DNA. The CDR3 covers 15 residues. Germline-derived CDR1 and CDR2 are SEHNR and FQNEAQ (reference sequence). CDR3 in amino acids: CASSSGSTGNTEAFF.

The chain uses TRBV29-1 and TRBJ2-7. This CDR3 region has 15 residues. Germline lookup yields CDR1 SQVTM and CDR2 ANQGSEA. The CDR3 region is CSVEVDTKPIHEQYF.

The chain recombines TRBV4-1 with TRBJ1-5; TCRdb reports TRBD1, a call that lacks DNA to check it against. The CDR3 sequence is 16 residues long. Germline lookup yields CDR1 MGHRA and CDR2 YSYEKL. The chain's CDR3 is CASSQPWGDSNQPQHF.

The V and J genes are TRBV7-3 and TRBJ2-3; TCRdb's D call, TRBD1, is unchecked because there is no DNA. This CDR3 spans 19 amino acids. CDR1 is SGHTA and CDR2 is FQGTGA in the germline V gene. The CDR3 spells CASSSSGDRGRFSTDTQYF.

The chain recombines TRBV5-4 with TRBJ2-3; TCRdb's assignment of TRBD2 cannot be checked, as there is no DNA. CDR3 length: 12 amino acids. Germline loops: CDR1 SGHNT, CDR2 YYREEE (reference sequence). The CDR3 loop is CASSLGLADQYF.

The chain couples TRBV20-1 to TRBJ2-6. Germline CDR1 is DFQATT and CDR2 is SNEGSKA (reference sequence). This CDR3 is 15 amino acids long. CDR3 loop: CSARASSSGANVLTF.

The chain uses TRBV29-1 and TRBJ2-7; TCRdb picks TRBD1, but there is no DNA to check that call. CDR3 length: 13 residues. In germline, CDR1 is SQVTM, CDR2 ANQGSEA. This CDR3 reads CSPDGDRAYEQYF.

The J gene is TRBJ2-1, the V gene TRBV27; TCRdb proposes TRBD1, but this gene call is untestable without DNA. CDR3 length: 14 residues. Germline V gene sequence: CDR1 MNHEY, CDR2 SMNVEV (reference sequence). This CDR3 reads CASSHGGANNEQFF.

The CDR3 protein is CSVELGQVTSEGQFF. This rearrangement joins TRBV29-1 to TRBJ2-1; lacking DNA, the TRBD1 call made by TCRdb goes unchecked. Germline CDR1 and CDR2: SQVTM and ANQGSEA. This CDR3 has 15 amino acids.

The chain employs TRBV12-3 or TRBV12-4 and TRBJ2-2; the D call of TRBD2 rests on TCRdb alone, since no DNA is present to check it. CDR3 size: 18 residues. The CDR3 loop reads CASSISPGTSGKGGELFF.